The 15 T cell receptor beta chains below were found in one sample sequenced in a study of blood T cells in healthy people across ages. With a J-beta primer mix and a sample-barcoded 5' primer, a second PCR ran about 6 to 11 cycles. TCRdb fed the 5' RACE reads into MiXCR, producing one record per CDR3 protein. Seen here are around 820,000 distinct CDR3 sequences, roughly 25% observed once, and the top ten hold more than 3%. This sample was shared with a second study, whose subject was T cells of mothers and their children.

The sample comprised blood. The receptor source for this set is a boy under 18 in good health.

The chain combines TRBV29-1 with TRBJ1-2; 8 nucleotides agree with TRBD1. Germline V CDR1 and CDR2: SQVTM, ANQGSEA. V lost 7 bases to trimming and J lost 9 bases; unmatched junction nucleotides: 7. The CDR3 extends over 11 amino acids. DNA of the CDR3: TGCAGCGCCGACAGGGGTTTAAGCTACACCTTC. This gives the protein CSADRGLSYTF.

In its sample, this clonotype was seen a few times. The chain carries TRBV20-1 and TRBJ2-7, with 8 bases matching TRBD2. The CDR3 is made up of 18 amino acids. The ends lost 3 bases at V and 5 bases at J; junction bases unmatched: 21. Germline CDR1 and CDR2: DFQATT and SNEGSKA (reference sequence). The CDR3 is CSARSLVSTGGPLDEQYF. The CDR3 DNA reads TGCAGTGCTAGGTCCCTCGTTAGTACGGGAGGGCCGCTCGACGAGCAGTACTTC.

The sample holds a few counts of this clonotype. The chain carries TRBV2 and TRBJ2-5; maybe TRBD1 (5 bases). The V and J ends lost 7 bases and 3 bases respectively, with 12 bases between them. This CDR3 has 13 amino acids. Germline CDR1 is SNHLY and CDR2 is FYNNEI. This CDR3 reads CASIYGREETQYF. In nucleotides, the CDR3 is TGTGCCAGCATCTACGGCAGGGAAGAGACCCAGTACTTC.

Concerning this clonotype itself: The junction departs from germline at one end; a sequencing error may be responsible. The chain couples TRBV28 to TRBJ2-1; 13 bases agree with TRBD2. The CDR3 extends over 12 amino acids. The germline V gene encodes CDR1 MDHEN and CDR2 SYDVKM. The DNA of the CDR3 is TGTGCCAGCAGCTGGGGACTAGCGGGAAACGAATTC. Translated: CASSWGLAGNEF.

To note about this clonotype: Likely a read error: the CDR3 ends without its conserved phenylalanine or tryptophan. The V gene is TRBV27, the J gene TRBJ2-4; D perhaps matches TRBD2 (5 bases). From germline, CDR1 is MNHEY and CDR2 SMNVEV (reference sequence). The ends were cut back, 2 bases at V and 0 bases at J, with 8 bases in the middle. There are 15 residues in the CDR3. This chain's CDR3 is CASSLGGLAKNIQYL. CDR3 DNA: TGTGCCAGCAGTTTAGGCGGGTTAGCCAAAAACATTCAGTACCTC.

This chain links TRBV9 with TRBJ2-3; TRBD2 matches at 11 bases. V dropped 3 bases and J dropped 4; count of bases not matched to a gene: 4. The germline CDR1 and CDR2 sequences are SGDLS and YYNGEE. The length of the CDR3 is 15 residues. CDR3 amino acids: CASSDSGGAADTQYF. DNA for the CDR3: TGTGCCAGCAGCGATAGCGGGGGGGCCGCAGATACGCAGTATTTT.

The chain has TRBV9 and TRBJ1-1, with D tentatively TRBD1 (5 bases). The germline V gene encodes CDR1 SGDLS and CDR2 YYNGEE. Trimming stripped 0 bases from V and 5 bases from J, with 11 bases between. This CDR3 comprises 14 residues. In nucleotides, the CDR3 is TGTGCCAGCAGCGTAGAAGGGGTTCGAACTGAAGCTTTCTTT. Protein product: CASSVEGVRTEAFF.

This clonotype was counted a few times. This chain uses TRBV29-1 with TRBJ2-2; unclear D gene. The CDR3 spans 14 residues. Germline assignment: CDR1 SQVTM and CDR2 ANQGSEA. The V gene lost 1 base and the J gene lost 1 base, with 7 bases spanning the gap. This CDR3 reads CSVEAGWNTGELFF. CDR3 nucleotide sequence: TGCAGCGTTGAAGCCGGCTGGAACACCGGGGAGCTGTTTTTT.

The CDR3 DNA reads TGCGCCAGCAGCCGTTCTAGCGGGGGGGCAGATACGCAGTATTTT. This gives the protein CASSRSSGGADTQYF. The V gene is TRBV4-3, the J gene TRBJ2-3, with 12 positions matching TRBD2. From germline, CDR1 is LGHNA and CDR2 YSLEER. This CDR3 has 15 amino acids. V trimming: 4 bases; J trimming: 4 bases; junction bases outside the gene matches: 3.

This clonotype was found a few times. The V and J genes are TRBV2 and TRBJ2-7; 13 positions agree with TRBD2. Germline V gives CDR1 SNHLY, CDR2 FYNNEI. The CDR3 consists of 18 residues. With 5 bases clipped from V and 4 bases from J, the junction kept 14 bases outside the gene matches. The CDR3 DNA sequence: TGTGCCAGCAGTAAACAGGGGCCGGGACTAGCGGGAAAGTACGAGCAGTACTTC. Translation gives CASSKQGPGLAGKYEQYF. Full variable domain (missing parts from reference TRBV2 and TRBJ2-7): EPEVTQTPSHQVTQMGQEVILRCVPISNHLYFYWYRQILGQKVEFLVSFYNNEISEKSEIFDDQFSVERPDGSNFTLKIRSTKLEDSAMYFCASSKQGPGLAGKYEQYFGPGTRLTVT.

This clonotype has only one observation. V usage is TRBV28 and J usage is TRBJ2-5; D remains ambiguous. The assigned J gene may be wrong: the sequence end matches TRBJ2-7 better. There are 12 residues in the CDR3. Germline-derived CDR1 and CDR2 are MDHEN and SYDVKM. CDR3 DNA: TGTGCCAGCGGAGTGGACGCCTACGAGCAGTACTTC. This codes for CASGVDAYEQYF.

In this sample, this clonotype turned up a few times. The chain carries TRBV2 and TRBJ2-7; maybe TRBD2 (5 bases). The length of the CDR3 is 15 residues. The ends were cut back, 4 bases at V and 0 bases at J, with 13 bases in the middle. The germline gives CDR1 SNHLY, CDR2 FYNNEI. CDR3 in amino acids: CASSALALSSYEQYF. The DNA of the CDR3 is TGTGCCAGCAGTGCTCTAGCCCTCTCCTCCTACGAGCAGTACTTC.

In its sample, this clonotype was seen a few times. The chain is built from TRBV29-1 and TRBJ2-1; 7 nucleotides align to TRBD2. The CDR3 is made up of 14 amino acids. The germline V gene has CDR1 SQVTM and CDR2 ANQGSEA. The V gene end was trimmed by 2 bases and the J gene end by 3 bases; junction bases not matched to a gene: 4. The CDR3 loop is CSVEPPGGYNEQFF. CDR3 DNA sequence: TGCAGCGTTGAACCCCCGGGGGGCTACAATGAGCAGTTCTTC.

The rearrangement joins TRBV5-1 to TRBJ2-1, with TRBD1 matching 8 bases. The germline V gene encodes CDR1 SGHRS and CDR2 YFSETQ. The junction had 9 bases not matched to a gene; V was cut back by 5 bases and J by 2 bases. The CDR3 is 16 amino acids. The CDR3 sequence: CASSPHPRGPYNEQFF. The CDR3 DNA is TGCGCCAGCAGTCCGCACCCCAGGGGGCCCTACAATGAGCAGTTCTTC.

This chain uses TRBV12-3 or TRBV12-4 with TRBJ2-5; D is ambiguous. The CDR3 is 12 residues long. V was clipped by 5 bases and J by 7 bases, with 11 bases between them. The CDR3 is CASSPMTGTQYF. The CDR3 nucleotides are TGTGCCAGCAGTCCTATGACGGGGACCCAGTACTTC.